Below, 8 T cell receptor beta chains from the same sample are listed, as sequenced in a study of shared clonotypes between healthy human individuals. The assay was immunoSEQ multiplex PCR, and TCRdb's table has in-frame clones only and misses some. The data show nearly 2 million clones, less than 95% seen once. Naive CD8 cells comprised CD45RO-negative, CCR7-positively selected cells, excluding terminally differentiated effector memory CD45RA+ cells. The sample comprised naive CD8+ T cells sorted from blood. Every receptor here comes from a man between 18 and 29 years old in good health.

The chain uses TRBV6-5 and TRBJ2-1, with D possibly matching TRBD1 (6 bases). Germline CDR1 and CDR2: MNHEY and SVGAGI. The CDR3 extends over 13 amino acids. The V end lost 10 bases, the J end lost 7 bases, and 17 bases lay between the germline ends. The DNA of the CDR3 is TGTGCCACGATCGGGACATCGGGGAATGAGCAGTTCTTC. Protein: CATIGTSGNEQFF.

Concerning this clone itself: Other nucleotide sequences from this sample produce the same CDR3. The gene calls are TRBV27 and TRBJ1-1; the D gene is possibly TRBD1 (6 bases). V lost 0 bases and J lost 1, with 9 bases in between. The germline V gene encodes CDR1 MNHEY and CDR2 SMNVEV (reference sequence). CDR3 length equals 15 residues. CDR3 DNA: TGTGCCAGCAGTTTATCCCCGGGGGCGAACACTGAAGCTTTCTTT. Residues: CASSLSPGANTEAFF.

This chain links TRBV4-1 with TRBJ2-5; no reliable D call. Between the trimmed V and J ends, which lost 1 base and 4 bases, there was a span of 16 bases. This CDR3 comprises 16 residues. Germline CDR1 is MGHRA and CDR2 is YSYEKL. CDR3 nucleotide sequence: TGCGCCAGCAGCCAAGTTTTTCGAAGCCAGGCAGAGACCCAGTACTTC. Encoded protein: CASSQVFRSQAETQYF.

This clone has just one count. Other DNA sequences of this sample code for an identical CDR3. This chain links TRBV4-3 with TRBJ2-3, with a tentative D call TRBD2 (5 bases). The CDR3 sequence is 14 residues long. V was pared by 1 base and J by 0 bases, with 5 bases between. Germline V gene data show CDR1 as LGHNA and CDR2 as YSLEER. The CDR3 loop is CASSQAGSTDTQYF. In nucleotides, the CDR3 is TGCGCCAGCAGCCAAGCGGGGAGCACAGATACGCAGTATTTT.

The V call is TRBV4-1, the J call TRBJ1-5; 9 positions agree with TRBD1. The CDR3 totals 15 residues. In germline, CDR1 is MGHRA, CDR2 YSYEKL. The junction had 7 bases not matched to a gene; V was cut back by 3 bases and J by 7 bases. The CDR3 reads CASSQEQGANQPQHF. The CDR3 nucleotides are TGCGCCAGCAGCCAGGAACAGGGGGCTAACCAGCCCCAGCATTTT.

In its sample, this clone was seen a few times. Within the sample, other DNA sequences also encode this same CDR3. The genes are TRBV7-8 and TRBJ2-7, with D perhaps TRBD1 (6 bases). The CDR3 consists of 14 residues. Trimming shortened V by 0 bases and J by 2 bases, and 8 bases separated the two germline ends. The germline V gene has CDR1 SGHVS and CDR2 FQNEAQ. The CDR3 here is CASSLAGATYEQYF. For the CDR3, the DNA is TGTGCCAGCAGCTTAGCGGGGGCTACCTACGAGCAGTACTTC.

V usage is TRBV19 and J usage is TRBJ2-3; TRBD1 agrees at 8 bases. V was pared by 7 bases and J by 6 bases, with 3 bases of the junction left unmatched. The CDR3 spans 12 residues. Germline V gene sequence: CDR1 LNHDA, CDR2 SQIVND (reference sequence). For the CDR3, the DNA is TGTGCCAGTAACAGGGGGACGGATACGCAGTATTTT. Protein sequence: CASNRGTDTQYF.

This clone was recorded once. This chain connects TRBV6-5 to TRBJ2-1; D gene ambiguous. V lost 6 bases to trimming and J lost 7 bases, with 13 bases between them. The CDR3 contains 13 residues. The germline V gene encodes CDR1 MNHEY and CDR2 SVGAGI. Here the CDR3 reads CASSPWLGNEQFF. Here the CDR3 DNA reads TGTGCCAGCAGCCCATGGCTAGGGAATGAGCAGTTCTTC.